The clone carrying this TCR beta chain occurred many times. The antigen remains unidentified. These data originate in a study of T cells after yellow fever vaccination. Background on the study: SMART-Seq v4 Ultra Low Input prepared the low-cell-number fractions. Whole-study findings and limits: Detected again after the booster were most primary-vaccination clones, at 95% to 98% CD4 and 80% to 90% CD8.

Trimming stripped 5 bases from V and 3 bases from J, with 13 bases between. The CDR3 has 14 amino acids. The V gene's germline CDR1 is SGHVS and CDR2 FNYEAQ. A 5'RACE template-switching step, the method used to make TCR cDNA, added a universal primer site and UMIs. TCRdb itself ran the 5' RACE reads through MiXCR, one entry per CDR3 protein. The data show 30,000 or so distinct CDR3 sequences, 4% to 4.5% seen once. This rearrangement joins TRBV7-6 to TRBJ1-1; no clear D gene. The TCR comes from a man under 40 who received the YFV17D yellow fever vaccine. This specimen was CD8+ T cells sorted from PBMCs, taken 5 days after the yellow fever booster vaccination. The CDR3 bases are TGTGCCAGCAGCCTGTGGTCAAGAGACACTGAAGCTTTCTTT. Encoded protein: CASSLWSRDTEAFF.